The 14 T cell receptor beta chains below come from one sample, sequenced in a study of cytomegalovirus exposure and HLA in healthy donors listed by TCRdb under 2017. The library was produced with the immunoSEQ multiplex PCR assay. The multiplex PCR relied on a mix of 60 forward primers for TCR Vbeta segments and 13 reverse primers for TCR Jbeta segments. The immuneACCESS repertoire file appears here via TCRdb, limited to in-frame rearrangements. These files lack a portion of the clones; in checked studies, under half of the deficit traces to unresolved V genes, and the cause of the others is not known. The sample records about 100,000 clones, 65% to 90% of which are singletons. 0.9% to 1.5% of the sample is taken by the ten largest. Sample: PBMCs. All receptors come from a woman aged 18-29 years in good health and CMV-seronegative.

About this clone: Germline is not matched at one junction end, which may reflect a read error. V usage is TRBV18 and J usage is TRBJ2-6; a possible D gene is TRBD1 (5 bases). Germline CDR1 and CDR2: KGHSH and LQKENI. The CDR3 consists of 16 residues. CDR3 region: CASSPSLRSGANVPTF. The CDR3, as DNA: TGTGCCAGCTCACCAAGTCTGAGGTCTGGGGCCAACGTCCCGACTTTC. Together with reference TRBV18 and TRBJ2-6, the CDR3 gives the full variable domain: NAGVMQNPRHLVRRRGQEARLRCSPMKGHSHVYWYRQLPEEGLKFMVYLQKENIIDESGMPKERFSAEFPKEGPSILRIQQVVRGDSAAYFCASSPSLRSGANVPTFGAGSRLTVL.

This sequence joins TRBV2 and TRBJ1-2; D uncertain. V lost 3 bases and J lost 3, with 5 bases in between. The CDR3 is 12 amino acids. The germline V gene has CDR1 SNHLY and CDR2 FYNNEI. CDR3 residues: CASSDSYYGYTF. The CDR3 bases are TGTGCCAGCAGTGATTCATACTATGGCTACACCTTC.

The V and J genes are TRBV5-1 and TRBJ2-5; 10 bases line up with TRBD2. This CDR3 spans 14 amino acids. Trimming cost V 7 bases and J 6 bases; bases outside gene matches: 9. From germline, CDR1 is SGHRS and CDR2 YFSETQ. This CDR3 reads CASSLTSGLQTQYF. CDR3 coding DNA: TGCGCCAGCTCCCTGACTAGCGGGTTACAGACCCAGTACTTC.

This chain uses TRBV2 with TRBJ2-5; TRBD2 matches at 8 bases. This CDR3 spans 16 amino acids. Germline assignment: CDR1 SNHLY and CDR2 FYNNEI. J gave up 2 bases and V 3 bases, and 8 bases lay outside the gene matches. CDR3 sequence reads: CASSDTLASGQETQYF. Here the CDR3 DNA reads TGTGCCAGCAGTGACACGTTAGCTAGCGGGCAAGAGACCCAGTACTTC. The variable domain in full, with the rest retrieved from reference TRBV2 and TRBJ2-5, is EPEVTQTPSHQVTQMGQEVILRCVPISNHLYFYWYRQILGQKVEFLVSFYNNEISEKSEIFDDQFSVERPDGSNFTLKIRSTKLEDSAMYFCASSDTLASGQETQYFGPGTRLLVL.

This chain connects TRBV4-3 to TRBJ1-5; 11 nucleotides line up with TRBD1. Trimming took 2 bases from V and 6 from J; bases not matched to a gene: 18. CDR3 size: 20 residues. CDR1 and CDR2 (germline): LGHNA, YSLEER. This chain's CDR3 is CASSQSLVGQGAGVGQPQHF. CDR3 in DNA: TGCGCCAGCAGCCAATCCCTAGTAGGACAGGGGGCCGGGGTGGGTCAGCCCCAGCATTTT.

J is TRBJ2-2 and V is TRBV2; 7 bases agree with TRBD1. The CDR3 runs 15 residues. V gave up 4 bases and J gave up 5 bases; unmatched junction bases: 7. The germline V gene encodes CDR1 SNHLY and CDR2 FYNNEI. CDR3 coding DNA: TGTGCCAGCAGTGGTAACAGGGGCAGAACCGGGGAGCTGTTTTTT. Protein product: CASSGNRGRTGELFF. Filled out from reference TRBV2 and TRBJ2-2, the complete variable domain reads EPEVTQTPSHQVTQMGQEVILRCVPISNHLYFYWYRQILGQKVEFLVSFYNNEISEKSEIFDDQFSVERPDGSNFTLKIRSTKLEDSAMYFCASSGNRGRTGELFFGEGSRLTVL.

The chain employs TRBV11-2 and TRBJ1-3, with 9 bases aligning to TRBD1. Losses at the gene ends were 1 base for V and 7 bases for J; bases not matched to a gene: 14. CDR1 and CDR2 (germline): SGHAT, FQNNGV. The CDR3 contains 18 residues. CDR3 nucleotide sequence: TGTGCCAGCAGCTTAGTAGCTAGTGGGGGACAGGGACCGAACACCATATATTTT. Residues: CASSLVASGGQGPNTIYF.

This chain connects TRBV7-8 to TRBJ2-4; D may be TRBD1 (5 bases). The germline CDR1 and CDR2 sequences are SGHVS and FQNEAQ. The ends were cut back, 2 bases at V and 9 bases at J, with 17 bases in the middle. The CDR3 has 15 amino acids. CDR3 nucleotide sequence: TGTGCCAGCAGCTTAATAGGCAGGGCCGAAAGCATTCAGTACTTC. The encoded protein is CASSLIGRAESIQYF.

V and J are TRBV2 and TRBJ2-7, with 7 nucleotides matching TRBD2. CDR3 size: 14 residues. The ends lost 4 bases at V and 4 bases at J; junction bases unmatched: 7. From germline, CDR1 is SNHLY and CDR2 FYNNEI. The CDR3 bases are TGTGCCAGCAGTGGCGGGAGAGTAGCTTACGAGCAGTACTTC. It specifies CASSGGRVAYEQYF.

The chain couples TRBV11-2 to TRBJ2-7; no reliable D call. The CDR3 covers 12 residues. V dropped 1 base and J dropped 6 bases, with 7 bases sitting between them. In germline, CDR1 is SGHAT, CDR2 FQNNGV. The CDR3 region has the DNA TGTGCCAGCAGCTTAGCACTGTTCGAGCAGTACTTC. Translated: CASSLALFEQYF.

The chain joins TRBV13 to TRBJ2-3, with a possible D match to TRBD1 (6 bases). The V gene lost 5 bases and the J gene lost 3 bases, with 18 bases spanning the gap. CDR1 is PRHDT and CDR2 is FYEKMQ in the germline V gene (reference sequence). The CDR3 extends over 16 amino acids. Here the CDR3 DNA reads TGTGCCAGCAGCGAACCGGTTGACAGGTGGACAGATACGCAGTATTTT. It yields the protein CASSEPVDRWTDTQYF.

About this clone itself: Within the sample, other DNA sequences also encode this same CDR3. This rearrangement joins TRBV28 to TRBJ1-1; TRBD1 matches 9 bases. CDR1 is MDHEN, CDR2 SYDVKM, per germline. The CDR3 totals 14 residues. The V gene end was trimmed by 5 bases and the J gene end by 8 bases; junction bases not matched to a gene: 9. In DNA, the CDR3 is TGTGCCAGCAGTCAACAGGGGGCGAAAGGCGAAGCTTTCTTT. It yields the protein CASSQQGAKGEAFF.

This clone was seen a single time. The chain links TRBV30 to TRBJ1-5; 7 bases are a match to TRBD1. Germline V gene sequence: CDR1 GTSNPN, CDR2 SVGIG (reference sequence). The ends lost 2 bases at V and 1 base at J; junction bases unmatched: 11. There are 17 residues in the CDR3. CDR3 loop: CAWSYGNRGNSNQPQHF. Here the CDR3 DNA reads TGTGCCTGGAGTTACGGGAACAGGGGAAACAGCAATCAGCCCCAGCATTTT.

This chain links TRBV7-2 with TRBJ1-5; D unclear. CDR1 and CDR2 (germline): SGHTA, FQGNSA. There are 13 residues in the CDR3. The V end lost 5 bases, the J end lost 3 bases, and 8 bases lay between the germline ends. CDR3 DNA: TGTGCCAGCAGCCCCGCAGTCAATCAGCCCCAGCATTTT. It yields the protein CASSPAVNQPQHF.